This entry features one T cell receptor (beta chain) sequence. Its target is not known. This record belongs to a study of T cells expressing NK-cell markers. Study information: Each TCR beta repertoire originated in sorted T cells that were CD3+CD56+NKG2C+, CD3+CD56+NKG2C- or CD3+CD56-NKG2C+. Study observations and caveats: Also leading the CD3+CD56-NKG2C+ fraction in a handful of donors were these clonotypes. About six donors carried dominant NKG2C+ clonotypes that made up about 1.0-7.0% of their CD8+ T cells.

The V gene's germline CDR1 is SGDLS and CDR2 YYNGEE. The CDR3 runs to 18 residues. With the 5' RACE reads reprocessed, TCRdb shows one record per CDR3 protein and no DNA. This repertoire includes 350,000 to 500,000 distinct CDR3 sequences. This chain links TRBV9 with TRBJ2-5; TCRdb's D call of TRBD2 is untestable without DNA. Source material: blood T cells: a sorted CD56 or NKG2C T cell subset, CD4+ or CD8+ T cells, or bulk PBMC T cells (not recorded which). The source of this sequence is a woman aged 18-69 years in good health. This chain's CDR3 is CASSAGTSGRAGGETQYF.